The following is a T cell receptor beta chain sequence with its context. The table came from immunoSEQ multiplex PCR; TCRdb's copy has only in-frame clones and leaves some out. Here the sample spans tens of thousands of clones, approximately 90% being singletons. Germline V lookup: CDR1 MNHNY, CDR2 SVGAGI (reference sequence). V lost 5 bases, J lost 3 bases, and 3 bases stayed unmatched. The CDR3 runs to 14 residues. The data were taken from a study of OX40 agonist ivuxolimab in advanced cancers. About the study: Earlier anti-PD-1, anti-PD-L1 or anti-CTLA-4 therapy was permitted; over 35% had received some.

Source: CD4+ or CD8+ T cells sorted from blood, taken in a trial of the OX40 agonist ivuxolimab. The chain carries TRBV6-6 and TRBJ1-1, with 10 bases aligning to TRBD1. This sequence was found in an adult with an advanced solid tumor such as melanoma, head and neck, liver or kidney cancer. CDR3 residues: CASSGQGGDTEAFF. CDR3 sequence (DNA): TGTGCCAGCAGTGGACAGGGGGGGGACACTGAAGCTTTCTTT.